The 27 T cell receptor beta chains reported below all come from one sample, sequenced in a study of control samples from healthy donors and cancer patients. Libraries were prepared by immunoSEQ multiplex PCR; TCRdb keeps only in-frame clonotypes and omits some of them. The sample holds some 76,000 clones, 75% to 90% seen once. Sequences were obtained from PBMCs. These receptor sequences come from a woman in her forties or fifties with colorectal cancer.

The V gene is TRBV7-2, the J gene TRBJ2-2; D might be TRBD2 (6 bases). Per the germline V gene, CDR1 is SGHTA and CDR2 is FQGNSA. The CDR3 spans 15 residues. Trimming removed 0 bases from V and 7 bases from J, with 12 bases in between. CDR3 loop: CASSLAGGLYGELFF. The CDR3 nucleotides are TGTGCCAGCAGCTTAGCGGGGGGTCTTTACGGGGAGCTGTTTTTT. Combining the CDR3 with reference TRBV7-2 and TRBJ2-2 gives the whole variable domain GAGVSQSPSNKVTEKGKDVELRCDPISGHTALYWYRQSLGQGLEFLIYFQGNSAPDKSGLPSDRFSAERTGGSVSTLTIQRTQQEDSAVYLCASSLAGGLYGELFFGEGSRLTVL.

The chain has TRBV4-1 and TRBJ2-2; 7 bases map to TRBD2. The length of the CDR3 is 15 residues. V was pared by 6 bases and J by 4 bases, with 8 bases of the junction left unmatched. The germline gives CDR1 MGHRA, CDR2 YSYEKL. The CDR3 loop is CASRRSGGRTGELFF. The CDR3 nucleotides read TGCGCCAGCAGACGTTCGGGGGGACGCACCGGGGAGCTGTTTTTT.

V gene TRBV6-5 combines with J gene TRBJ1-1; 7 nucleotides align to TRBD1. CDR1 is MNHEY and CDR2 is SVGAGI in the germline V gene. This CDR3 comprises 11 residues. V shed 5 bases and J 7 bases; nucleotides not matched to a gene: 1. The chain's CDR3 is CASSTGDEAFF. The CDR3 region has the DNA TGTGCCAGCAGTACAGGGGATGAAGCTTTCTTT.

The chain employs TRBV19 and TRBJ1-2; tentatively, D is TRBD1 (5 bases). Germline CDR1 is LNHDA and CDR2 is SQIVND (reference sequence). V was cut by 6 bases and J by 0 bases, with 14 bases left in between. The CDR3 spans 15 residues. CDR3 sequence (DNA): TGTGCCAGTAGACGTGGGGCGGGATCTAACTATGGCTACACCTTC. This gives the protein CASRRGAGSNYGYTF.

This chain connects TRBV6-4 to TRBJ2-7; D is perhaps TRBD1 (5 bases). Germline V gene lookup returns CDR1 MRHNA and CDR2 SNTAGT. The CDR3 runs 15 residues. V was shortened by 3 bases and J by 2 bases, with 14 bases between the two germline ends. The chain's CDR3 is CASSEEGARTYEQYV. In DNA form, the CDR3 reads TGTGCCAGCAGTGAGGAAGGGGCGCGCACCTACGAGCAGTACGTC.

The chain employs TRBV18 and TRBJ2-2; unclear D gene. The CDR3 is 15 amino acids. Between the trimmed V and J ends, which lost 1 base and 4 bases, there was a span of 10 bases. Germline V gives CDR1 KGHSH, CDR2 LQKENI. CDR3 DNA sequence: TGTGCCAGCTCACCACAAGGCAGCTCCACCGGGGAGCTGTTTTTT. Protein: CASSPQGSSTGELFF.

This clone was seen just once. The chain employs TRBV6-6 and TRBJ2-3; D might be TRBD2 (5 bases). The CDR3 is 13 residues long. V dropped 5 bases and J dropped 4 bases, with 10 bases sitting between them. Germline values: CDR1 MNHNY, CDR2 SVGAGI (reference sequence). The CDR3 bases are TGTGCCAGCAGTCCCCTCGGGGCAGATACGCAGTATTTT. It is translated as CASSPLGADTQYF.

The genes are TRBV5-1 and TRBJ2-2; 9 bases map to TRBD2. V shed 4 bases and J 1 base; nucleotides not matched to a gene: 5. There are 16 residues in the CDR3. The germline gives CDR1 SGHRS, CDR2 YFSETQ. For the CDR3, the DNA is TGCGCCAGCAGCGGGAGTAGCGGGGGGAACACCGGGGAGCTGTTTTTT. Translated, it gives CASSGSSGGNTGELFF.

The V gene is TRBV7-2, the J gene TRBJ2-3, with a possible D match to TRBD2 (7 bases). Trimming shortened V by 2 bases and J by 4 bases, and 13 bases separated the two germline ends. Germline CDR1 reads SGHTA; CDR2 reads FQGNSA. The CDR3 is made up of 15 amino acids. The CDR3 region has the DNA TGTGCCAGCAGCTTATGGGGGGGCCGGGCAGATACGCAGTATTTT. It translates to CASSLWGGRADTQYF.

The chain recombines TRBV11-3 with TRBJ2-1; TRBD1 is a possible D gene (5 bases). The V and J ends lost 1 base and 5 bases respectively, with 9 bases between them. Germline V gives CDR1 SGHNT, CDR2 YENEEA. This CDR3 contains 14 residues. The CDR3 protein is CASSLAQTDNEQFF. DNA of the CDR3: TGTGCCAGCAGCTTAGCACAGACAGACAATGAGCAGTTCTTC.

The chain employs TRBV29-1 and TRBJ1-3, with D perhaps matching TRBD1 (5 bases). The V gene lost 7 bases and the J gene lost 0 bases, with 10 bases spanning the gap. The CDR3 has 13 amino acids. Germline V gene lookup returns CDR1 SQVTM and CDR2 ANQGSEA. The CDR3 sequence is CSATGGSGNTIYF. CDR3 sequence (DNA): TGCAGCGCCACGGGGGGCTCTGGAAACACCATATATTTT. The whole variable domain, remainder taken from reference TRBV29-1 and TRBJ1-3, is SAVISQKPSRDICQRGTSLTIQCQVDSQVTMMFWYRQQPGQSLTLIATANQGSEATYESGFVIDKFPISRPNLTFSTLTVSNMSPEDSSIYLCSATGGSGNTIYFGEGSWLTVV.

The CDR3 loop is CARSIADTQYF. The CDR3 DNA reads TGTGCCAGAAGCATTGCAGATACGCAGTATTTT. The rearrangement joins TRBV7-5 to TRBJ2-3. TRBV7-5 is a recognized pseudogene. CDR3 length: 11 amino acids.

The chain combines TRBV6-5 with TRBJ2-5; 7 nucleotides line up with TRBD2. The CDR3 runs 13 residues. V dropped 2 bases and J dropped 7; count of bases not matched to a gene: 4. Germline V CDR1 and CDR2: MNHEY, SVGAGI. The CDR3 spells CASSYRGGGTQYF. In nucleotides, the CDR3 is TGTGCCAGCAGTTACCGTGGGGGGGGGACCCAGTACTTC.

V gene TRBV5-1 combines with J gene TRBJ1-6; 8 bases match TRBD1. Germline CDR1 is SGHRS and CDR2 is YFSETQ. The CDR3 consists of 15 residues. The ends lost 2 bases at V and 9 bases at J; junction bases unmatched: 7. CDR3 sequence: CASSFNGQGSSPLHF. The CDR3 DNA reads TGCGCCAGCAGCTTTAACGGACAGGGTAGTTCACCCCTCCACTTT.

This chain joins TRBV19 and TRBJ1-6, with D possibly matching TRBD1 (6 bases). Trimming removed 3 bases from V and 7 bases from J, with 10 bases in between. Per the germline V gene, CDR1 is LNHDA and CDR2 is SQIVND (reference sequence). This CDR3 is built from 14 residues. The CDR3 nucleotides are TGTGCCAGTAGTATCGGGGGGCAAAATTCACCCCTCCACTTT. Translated, it gives CASSIGGQNSPLHF.

V usage is TRBV5-4 and J usage is TRBJ2-1; 8 nucleotides line up with TRBD1. This CDR3 has 15 residues. J was trimmed by 6 bases and V by 0 bases; bases with no gene match: 5. Germline loops: CDR1 SGHNT, CDR2 YYREEE (reference sequence). The CDR3 bases are TGTGCCAGCAGCTTGGGGACAGGGATTCCCAATGAGCAGTTCTTC. Translation: CASSLGTGIPNEQFF.

This clone was picked up one time. Germline is not matched at one junction end, which may reflect a read error. The chain joins TRBV9 to TRBJ1-3; 9 bases are shared with TRBD1. Germline lookup yields CDR1 SGDLS and CDR2 YYNGEE. The CDR3 consists of 14 residues. The CDR3 DNA sequence: TGTGCCAGCAGCGTAGGGGACAGGGATTTCCAGAGGATTTTT. It yields the protein CASSVGDRDFQRIF.

The chain joins TRBV7-8 to TRBJ1-1, with 11 bases matching TRBD1. The CDR3 has 18 amino acids. Germline lookup yields CDR1 SGHVS and CDR2 FQNEAQ. V was clipped by 6 bases and J by 3 bases; unmatched bases: 15. The CDR3 spells CASRPGVGQGVRDTEAFF. In nucleotides, the CDR3 is TGTGCCAGCAGGCCCGGGGTGGGACAGGGGGTGCGGGACACTGAAGCTTTCTTT. The whole variable domain, remainder taken from reference TRBV7-8 and TRBJ1-1, is GAGVSQSPRYKVAKRGQDVALRCDPISGHVSLFWYQQALGQGPEFLTYFQNEAQLDKSGLPSDRFFAERPEGSVSTLKIQRTQQEDSAVYLCASRPGVGQGVRDTEAFFGQGTRLTVV.

The chain recombines TRBV5-4 with TRBJ2-1, with D possibly being TRBD1 (6 bases). Trimming took 2 bases from V and 9 from J, leaving 9 bases between them. Germline assignment: CDR1 SGHNT and CDR2 YYREEE (reference sequence). This CDR3 is built from 12 residues. CDR3 residues: CASSFTGFEQFF. The CDR3 nucleotides read TGTGCCAGCAGCTTTACAGGGTTTGAGCAGTTCTTC.

V usage is TRBV12-3 or TRBV12-4 and J usage is TRBJ1-2, with D possibly matching TRBD1 (5 bases). The CDR3 loop spans 13 amino acids. The V and J ends lost 3 bases and 2 bases respectively, with 7 bases between them. DNA for the CDR3: TGTGCCAGCAGTTTTCAGGGAAACTATGGCTACACCTTC. This encodes CASSFQGNYGYTF.

The gene calls are TRBV4-1 and TRBJ2-5, with 13 bases aligning to TRBD2. V lost 1 base and J lost 2; bases outside the gene matches: 4. The V gene's germline CDR1 is MGHRA and CDR2 YSYEKL. This CDR3 is built from 17 residues. CDR3 sequence: CASSQGPTSGGQETQYF. CDR3 bases: TGCGCCAGCAGCCAAGGTCCGACTAGCGGGGGGCAAGAGACCCAGTACTTC.

The V gene is TRBV2, the J gene TRBJ1-5; 7 bases fit TRBD1. The V segment lost 6 bases and the J segment 3 bases; nucleotides outside the gene matches: 5. The CDR3 length is 14 residues. The germline V gene encodes CDR1 SNHLY and CDR2 FYNNEI. CDR3 sequence (DNA): TGTGCCAGCAGGTCGGGACAGCCCAATCAGCCCCAGCATTTT. Amino acids: CASRSGQPNQPQHF. The full variable domain, with the rest looked up from reference TRBV2 and TRBJ1-5, is EPEVTQTPSHQVTQMGQEVILRCVPISNHLYFYWYRQILGQKVEFLVSFYNNEISEKSEIFDDQFSVERPDGSNFTLKIRSTKLEDSAMYFCASRSGQPNQPQHFGDGTRLSIL.

This chain links TRBV5-6 with TRBJ1-3, with a tentative D call TRBD1 (6 bases). Per germline, CDR1 SGHDT and CDR2 YYEEEE. There are 15 residues in the CDR3. V lost 4 bases and J lost 0, with 11 bases in between. The CDR3 spells CASSPGAGSGNTIYF. For the CDR3, the DNA is TGTGCCAGCAGCCCGGGGGCAGGCTCTGGAAACACCATATATTTT.

The rearrangement links TRBV20-1 to TRBJ2-3; TRBD1 is a possible D gene (6 bases). CDR1 and CDR2 (germline): DFQATT, SNEGSKA (reference sequence). The CDR3 loop spans 11 amino acids. V was trimmed by 5 bases and J by 5 bases, leaving 8 bases between them. DNA for the CDR3: TGCAGTGCTCCCAGGGGAGATACGCAGTATTTT. Its protein is CSAPRGDTQYF.

The rearrangement links TRBV7-9 to TRBJ1-3; a possible D gene is TRBD1 (5 bases). Looked up from germline, CDR1 is SEHNR and CDR2 is FQNEAQ (reference sequence). Trimming left V 5 bases short and J 4 bases short, with 9 bases between. CDR3 length: 13 residues. The CDR3 is CASSLRGGNTIYF. Here the CDR3 DNA reads TGTGCCAGCAGCCTGCGGGGCGGAAACACCATATATTTT.

The rearrangement uses TRBV3-1 (or the pseudogene TRBV3-2) and TRBJ2-7; 7 bases fit TRBD1. Germline V lookup: CDR1 LGHDT, CDR2 YNNKEL (reference sequence). The CDR3 covers 16 residues. V gave up 4 bases and J gave up 0 bases; unmatched junction bases: 9. CDR3 sequence reads: CASSPNQRGLSYEQYV. CDR3 DNA: TGTGCCAGCAGCCCCAACCAGAGGGGGCTCTCCTACGAGCAGTACGTC.

This chain joins TRBV9 and TRBJ2-2; 11 bases line up with TRBD2. Germline trimming cut 0 bases from V and 8 bases from J; bases unmatched to any gene: 12. Germline V CDR1 and CDR2: SGDLS, YYNGEE. The CDR3 extends over 18 amino acids. CDR3 region: CASSVDPLAGGSIGELFF. The CDR3 DNA follows: TGTGCCAGCAGCGTAGACCCCCTAGCGGGGGGATCTATTGGGGAGCTGTTTTTT.